This TCR beta chain was documented in a study of cytomegalovirus exposure and HLA in healthy donors. Study findings and constraints: A later analysis linked a missense DCLRE1C variant to TCR beta V- and J-gene trimming. Reportedly, TCR beta sequences accurately predicted HLA-A and HLA-B alleles in most subjects.

This clone was detected once. Its antigen remains unknown. PCR employed 60 Vbeta and 13 Jbeta primers. Sequencing was performed with immunoSEQ multiplex PCR; in TCRdb, only in-frame clones are kept and a portion is missing. This sample yields more than 200,000 clones, of which roughly 79% are seen a single time; roughly 1.9% belongs to the top ten. Germline V gene sequence: CDR1 ENHRY, CDR2 SYGVKD. The V and J ends lost 0 bases and 5 bases, in that order; junction bases with no gene match: 2. CDR3 length: 15 residues. The chain recombines TRBV10-3 with TRBJ2-1, with 9 bases identical to TRBD2. Specimen: PBMCs. The TCR originated in a male donor in good health and CMV-seronegative. The CDR3 DNA is TGTGCCATCAGTGAGTCAAGCGGGGGGCACAATGAGCAGTTCTTC. This encodes CAISESSGGHNEQFF.